This T cell receptor beta chain was obtained from a study of blood T cells in healthy people across ages. At the level of the study: Template switching retrieved approximately one barcoded beta molecule for each two T cells. Findings of the study overall: Long-lived donors had more naive CD4+ cells and higher diversity than aged donors.

Germline CDR1 and CDR2: SGHVS and FNYEAQ. The V end lost 7 bases, the J end lost 7 bases, and 17 bases lay between the germline ends. This CDR3 spans 15 amino acids. This clonotype was detected a few times. Its antigen is not known. It was with a sample-barcoded 5' primer and a J-beta primer mix that a second PCR of roughly 6 to 11 cycles was run. TCRdb itself ran the 5' RACE reads through MiXCR, one entry per CDR3 protein. The sample records around 990,000 distinct CDR3 sequences, about 25% being singletons. Separately, the same data were catalogued under a study of T cells of mothers and their children. That work states: Mothers gave over 9.5 million TCR beta CDR3 reads each, and children about 3 million each. Related and unrelated pairs show similar shaping of TCR recombination output by thymic selection.

The chain recombines TRBV7-6 with TRBJ1-6, with TRBD1 as a possible D gene (5 bases). The sequenced sample was blood. The TCR originated in a girl aged 2 to 10 in good health. CDR3 protein: CASTPTGILNSPLHF. The CDR3 bases are TGTGCCAGCACCCCAACAGGAATCCTAAATTCACCCCTCCACTTT.